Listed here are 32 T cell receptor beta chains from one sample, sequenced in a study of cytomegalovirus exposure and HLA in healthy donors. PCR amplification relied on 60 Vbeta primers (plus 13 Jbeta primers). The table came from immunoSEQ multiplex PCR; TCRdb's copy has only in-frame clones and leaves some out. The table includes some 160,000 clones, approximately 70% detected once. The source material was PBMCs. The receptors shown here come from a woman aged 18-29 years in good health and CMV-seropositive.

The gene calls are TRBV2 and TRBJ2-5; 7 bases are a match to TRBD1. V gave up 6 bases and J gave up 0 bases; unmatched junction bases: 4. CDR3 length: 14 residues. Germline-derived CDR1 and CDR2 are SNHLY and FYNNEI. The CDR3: CASSGTANQETQYF. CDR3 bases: TGTGCCAGCAGCGGGACAGCGAACCAAGAGACCCAGTACTTC.

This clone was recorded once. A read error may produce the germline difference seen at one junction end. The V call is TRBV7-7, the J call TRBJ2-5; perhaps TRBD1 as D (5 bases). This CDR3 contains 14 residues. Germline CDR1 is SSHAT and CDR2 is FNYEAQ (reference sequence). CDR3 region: CASRLDSNQETQYF. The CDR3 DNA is TGTGCTAGCAGGCTTGACAGTAACCAAGAGACCCAGTACTTC.

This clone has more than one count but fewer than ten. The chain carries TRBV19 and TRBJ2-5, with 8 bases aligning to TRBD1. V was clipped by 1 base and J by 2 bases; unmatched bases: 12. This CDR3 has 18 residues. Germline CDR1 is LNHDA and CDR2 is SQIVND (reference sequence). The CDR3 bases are TGTGCCAGTAGTATAGGAAGGTCCGGGACAGGAAAACAAGAGACCCAGTACTTC. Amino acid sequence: CASSIGRSGTGKQETQYF.

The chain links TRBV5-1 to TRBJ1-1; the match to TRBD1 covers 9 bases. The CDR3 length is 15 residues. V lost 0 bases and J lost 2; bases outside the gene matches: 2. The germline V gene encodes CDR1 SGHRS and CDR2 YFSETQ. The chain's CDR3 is CASSLEDRGNTEAFF. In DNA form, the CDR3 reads TGCGCCAGCAGCTTGGAGGACAGGGGAAACACTGAAGCTTTCTTT.

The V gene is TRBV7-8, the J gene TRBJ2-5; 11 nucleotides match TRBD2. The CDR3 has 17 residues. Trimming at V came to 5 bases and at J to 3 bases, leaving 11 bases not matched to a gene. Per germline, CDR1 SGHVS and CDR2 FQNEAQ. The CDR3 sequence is CASSLEPLAGGKETQYF. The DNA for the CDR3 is TGTGCCAGCAGCCTCGAACCCCTAGCGGGGGGAAAAGAGACCCAGTACTTC.

As DNA, the CDR3 is TGTGCCAGCAGCCCGGACAGGGGGATATATGGCTACACCTTC. It yields the protein CASSPDRGIYGYTF. The chain combines TRBV5-4 with TRBJ1-2, with TRBD1 matching 10 bases. Germline V gene lookup returns CDR1 SGHNT and CDR2 YYREEE (reference sequence). Trimming took 4 bases from V and 5 from J; bases not matched to a gene: 5. The CDR3 totals 14 residues.

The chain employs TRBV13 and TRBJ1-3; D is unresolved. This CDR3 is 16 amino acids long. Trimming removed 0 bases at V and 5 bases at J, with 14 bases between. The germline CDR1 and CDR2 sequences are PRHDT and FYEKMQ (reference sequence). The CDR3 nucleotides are TGTGCCAGCAGCTTAGGAGATCGAGCTACTCGAAACACCATATATTTT. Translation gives CASSLGDRATRNTIYF.

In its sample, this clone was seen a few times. The CDR3 reads CASSSSRGGGVQPQHF. CDR3 in DNA: TGTGCCAGCAGCTCATCTCGGGGGGGAGGAGTTCAGCCCCAGCATTTT. V gene TRBV7-8 combines with J gene TRBJ1-5; a possible D gene is TRBD1 (5 bases). The CDR3 runs 16 residues. Between the trimmed V and J ends, which lost 4 bases and 6 bases, there was a span of 19 bases. Germline V CDR1 and CDR2: SGHVS, FQNEAQ.

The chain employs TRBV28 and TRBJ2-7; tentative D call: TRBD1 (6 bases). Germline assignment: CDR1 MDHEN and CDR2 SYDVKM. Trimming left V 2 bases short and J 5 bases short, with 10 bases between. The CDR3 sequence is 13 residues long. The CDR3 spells CASSLSPGDEQYF. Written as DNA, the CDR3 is TGTGCCAGCAGTTTAAGTCCAGGGGACGAGCAGTACTTC.

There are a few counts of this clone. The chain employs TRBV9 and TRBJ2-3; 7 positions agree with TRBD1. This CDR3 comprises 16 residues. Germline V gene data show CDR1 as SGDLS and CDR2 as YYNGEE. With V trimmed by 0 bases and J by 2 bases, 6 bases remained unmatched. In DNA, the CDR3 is TGTGCCAGCAGCGTAGCTTCGGGACAGAACACAGATACGCAGTATTTT. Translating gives CASSVASGQNTDTQYF.

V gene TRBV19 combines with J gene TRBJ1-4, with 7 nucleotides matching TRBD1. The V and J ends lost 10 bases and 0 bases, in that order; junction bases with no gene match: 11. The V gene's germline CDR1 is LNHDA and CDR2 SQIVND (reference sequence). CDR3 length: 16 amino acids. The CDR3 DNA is TGTGCCACTAACCTAAGGGGGCCTGCAACTAATGAAAAACTGTTTTTT. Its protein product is CATNLRGPATNEKLFF.

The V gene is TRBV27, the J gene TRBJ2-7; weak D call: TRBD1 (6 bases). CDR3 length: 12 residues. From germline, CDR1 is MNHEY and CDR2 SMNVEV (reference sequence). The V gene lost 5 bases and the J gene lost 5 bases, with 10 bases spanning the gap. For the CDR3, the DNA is TGTGCCAGCAGTACACAGGGTAACGAGCAGTACTTC. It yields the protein CASSTQGNEQYF.

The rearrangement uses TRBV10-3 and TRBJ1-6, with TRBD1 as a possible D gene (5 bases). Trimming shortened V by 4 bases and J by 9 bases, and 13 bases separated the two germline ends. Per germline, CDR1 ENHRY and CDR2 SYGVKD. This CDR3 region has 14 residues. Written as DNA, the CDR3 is TGTGCCATCAGTGCCCGGGACTCGGGTTCACCCCTCCACTTT. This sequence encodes CAISARDSGSPLHF.

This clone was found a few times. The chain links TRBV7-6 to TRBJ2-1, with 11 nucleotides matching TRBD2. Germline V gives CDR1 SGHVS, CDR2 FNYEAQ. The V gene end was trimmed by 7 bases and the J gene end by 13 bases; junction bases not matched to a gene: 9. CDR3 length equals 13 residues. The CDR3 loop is CASTSGGTPTQFF. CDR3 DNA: TGTGCCAGCACTAGCGGGGGGACTCCTACCCAGTTCTTC.

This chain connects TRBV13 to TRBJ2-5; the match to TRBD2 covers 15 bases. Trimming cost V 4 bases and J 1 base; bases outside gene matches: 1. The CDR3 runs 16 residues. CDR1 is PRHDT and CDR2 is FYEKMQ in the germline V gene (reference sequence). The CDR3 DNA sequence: TGTGCCAGCAGCTCGGGACTAGCGGGGGGCCAAGAGACCCAGTACTTC. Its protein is CASSSGLAGGQETQYF.

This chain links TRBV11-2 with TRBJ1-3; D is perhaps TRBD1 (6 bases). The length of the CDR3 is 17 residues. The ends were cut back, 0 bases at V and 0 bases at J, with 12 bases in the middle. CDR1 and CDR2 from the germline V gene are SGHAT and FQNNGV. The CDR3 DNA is TGTGCCAGCAGCTTAGAGGGGGACATTCGCTCTGGAAACACCATATATTTT. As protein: CASSLEGDIRSGNTIYF.

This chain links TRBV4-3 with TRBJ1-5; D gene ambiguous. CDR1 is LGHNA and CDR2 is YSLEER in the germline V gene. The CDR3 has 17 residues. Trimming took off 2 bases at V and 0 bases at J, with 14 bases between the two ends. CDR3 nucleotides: TGCGCCAGCAGCCAACGTTTAAGAGGGAGTAGCAATCAGCCCCAGCATTTT. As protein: CASSQRLRGSSNQPQHF.

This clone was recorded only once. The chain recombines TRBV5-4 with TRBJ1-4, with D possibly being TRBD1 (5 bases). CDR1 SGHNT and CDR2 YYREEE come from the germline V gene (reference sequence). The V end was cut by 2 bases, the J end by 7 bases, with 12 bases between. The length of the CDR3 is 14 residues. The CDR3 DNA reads TGTGCCAGCAGCTTTTTGGGGGGGGGTGAAAAACTGTTTTTT. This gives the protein CASSFLGGGEKLFF.

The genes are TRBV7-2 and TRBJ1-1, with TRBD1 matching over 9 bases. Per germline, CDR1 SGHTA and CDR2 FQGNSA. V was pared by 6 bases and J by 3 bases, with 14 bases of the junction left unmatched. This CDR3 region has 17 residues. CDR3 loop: CASSEQGAKRRDTEAFF. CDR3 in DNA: TGTGCCAGCAGTGAACAGGGGGCAAAACGGAGGGACACTGAAGCTTTCTTT.

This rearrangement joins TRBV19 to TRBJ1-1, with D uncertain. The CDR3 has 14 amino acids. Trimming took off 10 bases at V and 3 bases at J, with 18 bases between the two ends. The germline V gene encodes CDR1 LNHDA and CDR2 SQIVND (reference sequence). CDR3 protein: CATGDFRRYTEAFF. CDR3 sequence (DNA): TGTGCCACGGGAGATTTTAGAAGGTACACTGAAGCTTTCTTT.

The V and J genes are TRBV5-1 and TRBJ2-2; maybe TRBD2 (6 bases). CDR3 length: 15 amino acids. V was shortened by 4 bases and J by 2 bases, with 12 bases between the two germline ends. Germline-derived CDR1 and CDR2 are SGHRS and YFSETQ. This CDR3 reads CASSLEGSNTGELFF. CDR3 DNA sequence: TGCGCCAGCAGCCTGGAGGGGTCCAACACCGGGGAGCTGTTTTTT.

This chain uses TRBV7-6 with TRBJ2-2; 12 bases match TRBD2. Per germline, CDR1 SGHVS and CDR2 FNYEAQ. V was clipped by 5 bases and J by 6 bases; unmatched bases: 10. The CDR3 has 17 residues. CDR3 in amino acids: CASSQQQLAGGSGELFF. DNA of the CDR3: TGTGCCAGCAGCCAACAACAACTAGCGGGGGGTTCCGGGGAGCTGTTTTTT.

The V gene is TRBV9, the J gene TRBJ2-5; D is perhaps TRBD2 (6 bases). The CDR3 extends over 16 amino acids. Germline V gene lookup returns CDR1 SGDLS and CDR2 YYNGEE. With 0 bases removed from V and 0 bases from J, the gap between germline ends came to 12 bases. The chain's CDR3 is CASSVGSGRNQETQYF. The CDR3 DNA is TGTGCCAGCAGCGTAGGGTCAGGGAGGAACCAAGAGACCCAGTACTTC.

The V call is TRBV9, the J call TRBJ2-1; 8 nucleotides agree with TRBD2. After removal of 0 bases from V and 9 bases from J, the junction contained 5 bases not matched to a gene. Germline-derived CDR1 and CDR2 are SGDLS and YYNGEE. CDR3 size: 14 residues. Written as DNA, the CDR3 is TGTGCCAGCAGCGTAGTCGGGGGGGCCACTGAGCAGTTCTTC. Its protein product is CASSVVGGATEQFF.

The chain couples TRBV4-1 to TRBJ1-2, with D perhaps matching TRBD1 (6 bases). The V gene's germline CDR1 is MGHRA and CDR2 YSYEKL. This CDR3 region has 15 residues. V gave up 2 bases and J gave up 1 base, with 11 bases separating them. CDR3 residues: CASSQPGQSNYGYTF. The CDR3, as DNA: TGCGCCAGCAGCCAACCAGGACAGAGTAACTATGGCTACACCTTC.

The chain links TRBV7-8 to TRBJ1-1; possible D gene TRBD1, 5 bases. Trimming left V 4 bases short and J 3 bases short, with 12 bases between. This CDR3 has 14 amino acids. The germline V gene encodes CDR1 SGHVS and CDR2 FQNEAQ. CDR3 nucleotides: TGTGCCAGCAGCTACACAGGTGGCTACACTGAAGCTTTCTTT. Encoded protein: CASSYTGGYTEAFF.

In nucleotides, the CDR3 is TGTGCCAGCAGCACCCGACAGGAGACCGTCACCTTC. Its protein is CASSTRQETVTF. The genes are TRBV7-8 and TRBJ1-2, with D possibly TRBD1 on 6 matching bases. Germline CDR1 and CDR2: SGHVS and FQNEAQ. With 5 bases removed from V and 13 bases from J, the gap between germline ends came to 17 bases. The CDR3 contains 12 residues.

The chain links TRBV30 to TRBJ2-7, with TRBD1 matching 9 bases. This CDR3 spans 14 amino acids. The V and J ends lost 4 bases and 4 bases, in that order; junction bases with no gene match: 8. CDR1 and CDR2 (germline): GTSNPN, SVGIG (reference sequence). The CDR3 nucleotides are TGTGCCTGGAATCCGGGGACAGGGACGTACGAGCAGTACTTC. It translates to CAWNPGTGTYEQYF.

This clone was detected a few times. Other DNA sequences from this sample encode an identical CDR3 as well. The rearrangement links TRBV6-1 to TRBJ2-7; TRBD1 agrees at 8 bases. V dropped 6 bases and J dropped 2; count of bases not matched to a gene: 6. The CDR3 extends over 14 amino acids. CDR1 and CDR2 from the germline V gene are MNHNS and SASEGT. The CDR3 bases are TGTGCCAGCAGCGATGGACAGGGCCCCTACGAGCAGTACTTC. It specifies CASSDGQGPYEQYF.

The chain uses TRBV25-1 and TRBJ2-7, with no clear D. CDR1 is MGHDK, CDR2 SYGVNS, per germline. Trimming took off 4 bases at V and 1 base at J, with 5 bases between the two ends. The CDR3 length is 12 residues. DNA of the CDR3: TGTGCCAGCAGTGCAGATTCCTACGAGCAGTACTTC. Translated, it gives CASSADSYEQYF.

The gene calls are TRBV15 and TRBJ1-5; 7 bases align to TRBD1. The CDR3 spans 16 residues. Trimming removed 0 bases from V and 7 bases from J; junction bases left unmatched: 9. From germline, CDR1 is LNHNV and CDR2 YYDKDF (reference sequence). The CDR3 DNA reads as TGTGCCACCAGCAGAGAGAGGGGGCAGGGCGGACAGCCCCAGCATTTT. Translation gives CATSRERGQGGQPQHF.

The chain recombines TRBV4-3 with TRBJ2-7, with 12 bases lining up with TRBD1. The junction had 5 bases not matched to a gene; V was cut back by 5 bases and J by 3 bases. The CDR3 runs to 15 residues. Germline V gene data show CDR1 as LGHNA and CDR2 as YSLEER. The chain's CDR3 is CASSTGQGASYEQYF. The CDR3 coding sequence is TGCGCCAGCAGCACGGGACAGGGGGCTAGCTACGAGCAGTACTTC.